This T cell receptor beta chain was observed in a study of beta chain features in type 1 diabetes. The isolated RNA, all of it, was reverse transcribed, so expressed TCRB transcripts were what got sequenced. TCRdb's table, derived via immunoSEQ multiplex PCR, lists solely in-frame clones and lacks some. This sample has fewer than 350,000 clones, with roughly 21% found just once. The V and J ends lost 5 bases and 2 bases respectively, with 9 bases between them. CDR3 length: 14 amino acids. The germline V gene encodes CDR1 SGHTA and CDR2 FQGNSA. This clone turned up a few times. This chain uses TRBV7-2 with TRBJ2-2, with D possibly matching TRBD1 (5 bases). This receptor was identified in a woman aged 18-30 years in good health. The specimen sequenced was naive CD4+ T cells from blood. The DNA for the CDR3 is TGTGCCAGCAGCCCGACAGTTAACACCGGGGAGCTGTTTTTT. It codes for CASSPTVNTGELFF.